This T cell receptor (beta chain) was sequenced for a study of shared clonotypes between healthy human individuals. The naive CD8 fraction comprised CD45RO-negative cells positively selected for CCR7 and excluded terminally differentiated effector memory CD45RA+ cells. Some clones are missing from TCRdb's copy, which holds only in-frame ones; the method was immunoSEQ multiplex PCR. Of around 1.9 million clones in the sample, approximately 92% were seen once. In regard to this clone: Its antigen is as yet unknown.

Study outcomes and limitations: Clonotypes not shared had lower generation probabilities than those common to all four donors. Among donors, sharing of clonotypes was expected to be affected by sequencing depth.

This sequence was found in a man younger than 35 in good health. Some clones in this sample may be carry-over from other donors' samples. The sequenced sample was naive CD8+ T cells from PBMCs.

The CDR3 sequence: CASSFPPGTSTDTQYF. CDR3 sequence (DNA): TGTGCCAGCAGTTTCCCCCCCGGTACGAGCACAGATACGCAGTATTTT. J is TRBJ2-3 and V is TRBV27; no clear D. CDR1 is MNHEY, CDR2 SMNVEV, per germline (reference sequence). V lost 3 bases and J lost 0, with 13 bases in between. CDR3 length equals 16 residues.